Listed below are T cell receptor beta chains from one sample, sequenced in a study of response to subunit inactivated influenza vaccine. In TCRdb, the RT-PCR reads were re-called with MiXCR into one record per CDR3 protein. The sample records roughly 500,000 distinct CDR3 sequences, about 15% being singletons. Sequences were derived from CD4+ T cells sorted from PBMCs, sampled less than 25 months after vaccination. These receptors were taken from a man between 50 and 69 years old who received an inactivated influenza vaccine. Each CDR3 is given with its conserved first and last residue. The order of the fields is D gene, clone size, J gene, V gene, CDR3 DNA, CDR3 protein. D genes are given only for firm matches. Not all rows give a size; the values are once, few, many and, for expanded clones, a class.

>-|few|TRBJ2-1|TRBV5-4
TGTGCCAGCAGCCACGGATCGGGATCTCTCATCTACAATGAGCAGTTCTTC
CASSHGSGSLIYNEQFF
>-|-|TRBJ2-1|TRBV7-9
TGTGCCAGCAGCTTAGCCCAGCGGGCCGACCTCCATGAGCAGTTCTTC
CASSLAQRADLHEQFF
>-|-|TRBJ2-1|TRBV20-1
TGCAGTGCTAGCCCCTTCAGATTCGGAAATGAGCAGTTCTTC
CSASPFRFGNEQFF
>-|-|TRBJ2-7|TRBV20-1
TGCAGTGCTAGAAAAGAGGGTCGGCGTTACGAGCAGTACTTC
CSARKEGRRYEQYF
>-|-|TRBJ1-4|TRBV19
TGTGCCAGTAGGACCTACCGGCCATCAACTAATGAAAAACTGTTTTTT
CASRTYRPSTNEKLFF
>TRBD2|few|TRBJ2-2|TRBV4-3
TGCGCCAGCAGCCGAGTAGCGGGAGTGGCCGGGGAGCTGTTTTTT
CASSRVAGVAGELFF
>-|few|TRBJ2-1|TRBV24-1
TGTGCCACCAGTGCCACCCAAGCGGTTTATCAACCCTCCTACAATGAGCAGTTCTTC
CATSATQAVYQPSYNEQFF
>-|many|TRBJ2-1|TRBV7-2
TGTGCCAGCAGCACCCTGGGGGGGCTATACAATGAGCAGTTCTTC
CASSTLGGLYNEQFF
>-|-|TRBJ2-1|TRBV10-3
TGTGCCATCAGCTCCGGGACCGCTACTTATGAGCAGTTCTTC
CAISSGTATYEQFF
>-|-|TRBJ2-7|TRBV20-1
TGCAGTGCTAGAGGGGTGGGATACGAGCAGTACTTC
CSARGVGYEQYF
>-|-|TRBJ2-3|TRBV12-3/TRBV12-4
TGTGCCAGCAGTTTTGCGTTGCAAGTCACAGATACGCAGTATTTT
CASSFALQVTDTQYF
>-|few|TRBJ1-6|TRBV12-3/TRBV12-4
TGTGCCAGCTCACACGGGGGGACCTTGCTAAATTCACCCCTCCACTTT
CASSHGGTLLNSPLHF
>-|-|TRBJ2-2|TRBV5-1
TGCGCCAGCAGCTATCGACTGGGGGGTGGCACCGGGGAGCTGTTTTTT
CASSYRLGGGTGELFF
>-|many|TRBJ1-6|TRBV29-1
TGCAGCGTTACGGCGGGGGGCGCGGGATCACCCCTCCACTTT
CSVTAGGAGSPLHF
>-|many|TRBJ1-1|TRBV5-1
TGCGCCAGCAGCTTGATGAAGGGGTACACTGAAGCTTTCTTT
CASSLMKGYTEAFF
>-|-|TRBJ2-1|TRBV5-1
TGCGCCAGCACTCTGACGAGGCACAATGAGCAGTTCTTC
CASTLTRHNEQFF
>-|-|TRBJ2-6|TRBV29-1
TGCAGCGTTGAGGAGGGGGCGACCTCTGGGGCCAACGTCCTGACTTTC
CSVEEGATSGANVLTF
>-|-|TRBJ2-7|TRBV6-5
TGTGCCAGCAGTTTTCAGGGATATCGGTACGAGCAGTACTTC
CASSFQGYRYEQYF
>-|many|TRBJ1-2|TRBV5-1
TGCGCCAGCAGCTTGTTCGTGATGGCGGCCCGTTATGGCTACACCTTC
CASSLFVMAARYGYTF
>-|-|TRBJ1-1|TRBV6-1
TGTGCCAGCATTAACCCGAACACTGAAGCTTTCTTT
CASINPNTEAFF
>-|-|TRBJ1-2|TRBV29-1
TGCAGCGTTGTTGGGGTTGACTATGGCTACACCTTC
CSVVGVDYGYTF
>TRBD1|many|TRBJ2-7|TRBV28
TGTGCCAGCAGTCGACAGGGGGAACACGAGCAGTACTTC
CASSRQGEHEQYF
>TRBD1|-|TRBJ1-1|TRBV20-1
TGCAGTGCCGAGGACAGGGGGGTGTCGGCCACTGAAGCTTTCTTT
CSAEDRGVSATEAFF
>TRBD1|-|TRBJ1-1|TRBV29-1
TGCAGCGTTGTTTCTCCCCCACGCCGGGACAGGGGGAACACTGAAGCTTTCTTT
CSVVSPPRRDRGNTEAFF
>-|-|TRBJ1-1|TRBV4-2
TGTGCCAGCAGCCAAGATGCCCGCAGCACTGAAGCTTTCTTT
CASSQDARSTEAFF
>-|-|TRBJ2-7|TRBV10-2
TGCGCCAGCAGTGCCCCGTGGTACGAGCAGTACTTC
CASSAPWYEQYF
>TRBD1|few|TRBJ2-3|TRBV28
TGTGCCAGCAGTCCGGACAGGGTCCTAGTCCGTACGCAGTATTTT
CASSPDRVLVRTQYF
>TRBD2|few|TRBJ2-5|TRBV3-1
TGTGCCAGCAGCCAAGGGACTAGCGGGAAAGAGACCCAGTACTTC
CASSQGTSGKETQYF
>TRBD1|few|TRBJ2-3|TRBV24-1
TGTGCCACCAGTGATTTGGGACAGGGGGCAATTGATACGCAGTATTTT
CATSDLGQGAIDTQYF
>-|few|TRBJ2-3|TRBV20-1
TGCAGTGCTTTTTCCAGACGGGAGAGCACAGATACGCAGTATTTT
CSAFSRRESTDTQYF
>-|medium-sized|TRBJ1-3|TRBV20-1
TGCAGTGCTAGACCAACGGACAGCCACCCAAACACCATATATTTT
CSARPTDSHPNTIYF
>TRBD1|-|TRBJ1-5|TRBV6-5
TGTGCCAGCAGTTACTCGGGACAGGGTGGGGGTCAGCCCCAGCATTTT
CASSYSGQGGGQPQHF
>-|-|TRBJ2-5|TRBV6-2/TRBV6-3
TGTGCCAGCAGTGACCGCGGGACACTTCAAGAGACCCAGTACTTC
CASSDRGTLQETQYF
>-|few|TRBJ1-5|TRBV24-1
TGTGCCACCAGTCCGGGACTAACCCATCAGCCCCAGCATTTT
CATSPGLTHQPQHF
>TRBD1|many|TRBJ1-6|TRBV5-1
TGCGCCAGCAGCTTATCCGGGACAGGGGTCTCACCCCTCCACTTT
CASSLSGTGVSPLHF